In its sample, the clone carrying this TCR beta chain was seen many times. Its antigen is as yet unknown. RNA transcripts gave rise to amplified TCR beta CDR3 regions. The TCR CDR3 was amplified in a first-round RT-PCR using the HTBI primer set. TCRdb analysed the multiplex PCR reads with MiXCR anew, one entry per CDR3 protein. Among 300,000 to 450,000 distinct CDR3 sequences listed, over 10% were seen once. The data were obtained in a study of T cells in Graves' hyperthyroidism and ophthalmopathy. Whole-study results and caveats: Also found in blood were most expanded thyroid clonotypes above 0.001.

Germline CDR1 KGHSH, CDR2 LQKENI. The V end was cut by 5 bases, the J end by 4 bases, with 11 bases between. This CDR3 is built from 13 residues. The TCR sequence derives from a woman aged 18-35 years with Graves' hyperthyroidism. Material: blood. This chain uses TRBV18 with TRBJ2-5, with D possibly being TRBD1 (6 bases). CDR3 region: CASSGGERETQYF. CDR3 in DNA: TGTGCCAGCTCAGGGGGCGAGAGAGAGACCCAGTACTTC.